What follows are 25 T cell receptor beta chains derived from one specimen sequenced in a study of blood T cell repertoires in COVID-19. Here immunoSEQ multiplex PCR was the method, and the copy in TCRdb shows in-frame clones only, minus some. The data show 55,000 to 70,000 clones, 92% seen once. The sample consisted of peripheral blood. Receptor source: a human donor in a cohort sampled during active COVID-19.

The rearrangement joins TRBV5-6 to TRBJ1-5, with D perhaps matching TRBD1 (6 bases). Per the germline V gene, CDR1 is SGHDT and CDR2 is YYEEEE. The CDR3 is 15 amino acids. Trimming took 3 bases from V and 6 from J, leaving 16 bases between them. This CDR3 reads CASSSLTGRGQPQHF. The DNA for the CDR3 is TGTGCCAGCAGCTCTCTCACAGGGAGGGGTCAGCCCCAGCATTTT. The full variable domain, rest sourced from reference TRBV5-6 and TRBJ1-5, is DAGVTQSPTHLIKTRGQQVTLRCSPKSGHDTVSWYQQALGQGPQFIFQYYEEEERQRGNFPDRFSGHQFPNYSSELNVNALLLGDSALYLCASSSLTGRGQPQHFGDGTRLSIL.

The V gene is TRBV6-2 or TRBV6-3, the J gene TRBJ2-7; D may be TRBD1 (6 bases). Germline V gene lookup returns CDR1 MNHEY and CDR2 SVGEGT. V gave up 3 bases and J gave up 1 base, with 13 bases separating them. The CDR3 is 15 amino acids. CDR3: CASSYFIGQSYEQYF. The CDR3 nucleotides are TGTGCCAGCAGTTATTTTATTGGACAGTCCTACGAGCAGTACTTC.

V and J are TRBV4-1 and TRBJ2-3, with D tentatively TRBD1 (6 bases). CDR3 length: 17 amino acids. Trimming removed 4 bases from V and 2 bases from J, with 19 bases in between. From germline, CDR1 is MGHRA and CDR2 YSYEKL. This chain's CDR3 is CASSLQGVGTNTDTQYF. The CDR3 region has the DNA TGCGCCAGCAGCCTCCAAGGGGTAGGGACAAACACAGATACGCAGTATTTT.

This clone was seen only once. This chain connects TRBV28 to TRBJ2-1; TRBD1 aligns across 9 bases. The CDR3 contains 14 residues. V lost 6 bases to trimming and J lost 13 bases; unmatched junction nucleotides: 13. CDR1 and CDR2 from the germline V gene are MDHEN and SYDVKM. The CDR3 sequence: CASRRSPGQGLQFF. In nucleotides, the CDR3 is TGTGCCAGCAGACGTTCCCCGGGACAGGGACTTCAGTTCTTC.

The chain is built from TRBV9 and TRBJ2-7, with D possibly TRBD2 on 6 matching bases. V was trimmed by 0 bases and J by 5 bases, leaving 12 bases between them. CDR1 is SGDLS and CDR2 is YYNGEE in the germline V gene. This CDR3 is 14 amino acids long. Here the CDR3 reads CASSVAGEAHEQYF. CDR3 sequence (DNA): TGTGCCAGCAGCGTAGCTGGGGAGGCCCACGAGCAGTACTTC. Combining the CDR3 with reference TRBV9 and TRBJ2-7 gives the whole variable domain DSGVTQTPKHLITATGQRVTLRCSPRSGDLSVYWYQQSLDQGLQFLIQYYNGEERAKGNILERFSAQQFPDLHSELNLSSLELGDSALYFCASSVAGEAHEQYFGPGTRLTVT.

V usage is TRBV4-3 and J usage is TRBJ1-2; TRBD1 aligns across 10 bases. The CDR3 runs 14 residues. Germline V gives CDR1 LGHNA, CDR2 YSLEER. V was pared by 3 bases and J by 4 bases, with 2 bases of the junction left unmatched. In DNA form, the CDR3 reads TGCGCCAGCAGCCAGACAGGGGGCAGCTATGGCTACACCTTC. This codes for CASSQTGGSYGYTF.

This clone came up once. The genes are TRBV2 and TRBJ2-1; D is unresolved. Per the germline V gene, CDR1 is SNHLY and CDR2 is FYNNEI. This CDR3 spans 13 amino acids. Deletions cut 8 bases from V and 5 bases from J, with 13 bases between. The chain's CDR3 is CASRLRADNEQFF. The CDR3 bases are TGTGCCAGCCGACTGCGCGCCGACAATGAGCAGTTCTTC.

This clone was picked up one time. The chain has TRBV5-1 and TRBJ2-7, with 9 bases identical to TRBD1. V was pared by 3 bases and J by 2 bases, with 3 bases of the junction left unmatched. CDR1 and CDR2 (germline): SGHRS, YFSETQ. CDR3 length equals 14 residues. CDR3 sequence (DNA): TGCGCCAGCAGCTCGGGACAGGGACCCTACGAGCAGTACTTC. Protein product: CASSSGQGPYEQYF.

The V call is TRBV6-1, the J call TRBJ2-5, with D possibly matching TRBD2 (6 bases). The CDR3 extends over 18 amino acids. V dropped 1 base and J dropped 3 bases, with 21 bases sitting between them. Germline values: CDR1 MNHNS, CDR2 SASEGT. CDR3 sequence: CASSEVGWRGGPKETQYF. DNA of the CDR3: TGTGCCAGCAGTGAAGTGGGGTGGCGAGGAGGGCCCAAAGAGACCCAGTACTTC.

The V and J genes are TRBV3-1 (or the pseudogene TRBV3-2) and TRBJ2-5; 9 positions match TRBD2. CDR1 and CDR2 (germline): LGHDT, YNNKEL (reference sequence). This CDR3 contains 17 residues. Trimming cost V 6 bases and J 3 bases; bases outside gene matches: 14. CDR3 in amino acids: CASSPILPSGKKETQYF. CDR3 DNA: TGTGCCAGCAGTCCGATCCTCCCTAGCGGGAAAAAAGAGACCCAGTACTTC.

The chain combines TRBV4-3 with TRBJ2-3, with D hard to call. V was pared by 2 bases and J by 2 bases, with 5 bases between. The CDR3 sequence is 13 residues long. Germline assignment: CDR1 LGHNA and CDR2 YSLEER. The CDR3 region is CASSQSFTDTQYF. The CDR3 DNA reads TGCGCCAGCAGCCAAAGCTTCACAGATACGCAGTATTTT.

CDR3 sequence (DNA): TGTGCTAGTGCCGGGTCTGGGGCCAACGTCCTGACTTTC. Protein product: CASAGSGANVLTF. The genes are TRBV12-5 and TRBJ2-6; D call uncertain. This CDR3 spans 13 amino acids. Trimming removed 7 bases at V and 1 base at J, with 5 bases between. The germline V gene encodes CDR1 LGHNT and CDR2 FRNRAP.

The chain is built from TRBV7-9 and TRBJ2-7, with 9 bases lining up with TRBD2. With 5 bases clipped from V and 6 bases from J, the junction kept 14 bases outside the gene matches. This CDR3 has 16 residues. Germline CDR1 and CDR2: SEHNR and FQNEAQ (reference sequence). The CDR3 DNA reads TGTGCCAGCAGCCAGCAGGTAGCGGGAGAGGCGAGCGAGCAGTACTTC. Its translation: CASSQQVAGEASEQYF.

The chain's CDR3 is CASIPGTSAIYEQYF. CDR3 DNA: TGTGCCAGCATCCCCGGGACTAGCGCGATCTACGAGCAGTACTTC. This chain connects TRBV6-4 to TRBJ2-7; 10 bases agree with TRBD2. This CDR3 spans 15 amino acids. V trimming: 7 bases; J trimming: 3 bases; junction bases outside the gene matches: 9. Germline CDR1 reads MRHNA; CDR2 reads SNTAGT.

The rearrangement links TRBV5-8 to TRBJ2-1; tentative D call: TRBD2 (6 bases). The CDR3 length is 16 residues. Trimming stripped 5 bases from V and 8 bases from J, with 23 bases between. Germline CDR1 SGHTS, CDR2 YDEGEE. CDR3 sequence reads: CASSPFSAFWEDEQFF. CDR3 DNA: TGTGCCAGCAGTCCTTTTTCAGCGTTTTGGGAGGATGAGCAGTTCTTC.

The gene calls are TRBV4-2 and TRBJ1-5; 7 nucleotides agree with TRBD1. The CDR3 totals 14 residues. J gave up 3 bases and V 3 bases, and 2 bases lay outside the gene matches. CDR1 LGHNA and CDR2 YNFKEQ come from the germline V gene. In DNA form, the CDR3 reads TGTGCCAGCAGCCACACAGGGGTCAATCAGCCCCAGCATTTT. It yields the protein CASSHTGVNQPQHF.

This CDR3 is CASSLGQGSSGNTIYF. The CDR3 region has the DNA TGTGCCAGCAGCCTCGGACAGGGGAGCTCTGGAAACACCATATATTTT. The chain carries TRBV7-3 and TRBJ1-3; TRBD1 matches at 9 bases. The CDR3 covers 16 residues. Trimming cost V 5 bases and J 0 bases; bases outside gene matches: 5. Germline lookup yields CDR1 SGHTA and CDR2 FQGTGA. Together with reference TRBV7-3 and TRBJ1-3, the CDR3 gives the full variable domain: GAGVSQTPSNKVTEKGKYVELRCDPISGHTALYWYRQSLGQGPEFLIYFQGTGAADDSGLPNDRFFAVRPEGSVSTLKIQRTERGDSAVYLCASSLGQGSSGNTIYFGEGSWLTVV.

The CDR3 nucleotides are TGTGCCACCTCGGAGTCCACCACTTGGGAGCAGTTCTTC. This encodes CATSESTTWEQFF. J is TRBJ2-1 and V is TRBV2, with unresolved D. The CDR3 sequence is 13 residues long. The germline V gene encodes CDR1 SNHLY and CDR2 FYNNEI. V was pared by 10 bases and J by 10 bases, with 20 bases between.

CDR3 bases: TGCAGTGCTAGTTGGAGGGGGGGTACAGATACGCAGTATTTT. Translated, it gives CSASWRGGTDTQYF. The genes are TRBV20-1 and TRBJ2-3; weak D call: TRBD2 (7 bases). Germline V gene data show CDR1 as DFQATT and CDR2 as SNEGSKA (reference sequence). The V gene lost 3 bases and the J gene lost 3 bases, with 13 bases spanning the gap. The CDR3 is 14 amino acids.

Notes on this clone: Other DNA sequences in the same sample also yield this CDR3. The genes are TRBV7-2 and TRBJ2-5; 7 bases fit TRBD1. This CDR3 spans 15 amino acids. J was trimmed by 0 bases and V by 1 base; bases with no gene match: 2. Germline V lookup: CDR1 SGHTA, CDR2 FQGNSA. This CDR3 reads CASSLDRGDQETQYF. The CDR3 DNA reads TGTGCCAGCAGCTTAGACAGGGGCGACCAAGAGACCCAGTACTTC.

The rearrangement uses TRBV6-6 and TRBJ2-5; TRBD2 is a possible D gene (6 bases). The germline V and J ends were trimmed by 11 bases and 1 base, with 11 bases remaining between them. Germline loops: CDR1 MNHNY, CDR2 SVGAGI (reference sequence). This CDR3 has 12 amino acids. The CDR3 sequence: CAAGLFQETQYF. In DNA form, the CDR3 reads TGTGCCGCTGGACTATTCCAAGAGACCCAGTACTTC.

J is TRBJ1-6 and V is TRBV7-8; D is uncertain. CDR1 is SGHVS and CDR2 is FQNEAQ in the germline V gene. This CDR3 has 12 residues. The ends were cut back, 7 bases at V and 10 bases at J, with 11 bases in the middle. The CDR3 protein is CASTGVRSPLHF. DNA of the CDR3: TGTGCCAGCACCGGGGTTAGGTCACCCCTCCACTTT.

The chain recombines TRBV27 with TRBJ1-6, with TRBD1 identical over 8 bases. The V segment lost 4 bases and the J segment 7 bases; nucleotides outside the gene matches: 9. CDR3 length: 16 residues. CDR1 is MNHEY and CDR2 is SMNVEV in the germline V gene (reference sequence). The CDR3 DNA reads as TGTGCCAGCAGTTCACCGACAGGGGCGCGGAATTCACCCCTCCACTTT. It specifies CASSSPTGARNSPLHF.

The CDR3 sequence is CASSLFPSTYNEQFF. CDR3 DNA: TGTGCCAGCAGTTTATTCCCATCCACCTACAATGAGCAGTTCTTC. This chain joins TRBV7-3 and TRBJ2-1; D is unclear. Germline V gene data show CDR1 as SGHTA and CDR2 as FQGTGA. CDR3 length: 15 amino acids. V shed 6 bases and J shed 2 bases, with 14 bases lying between them.

This clone was recorded only once. V gene TRBV6-6 combines with J gene TRBJ1-3; D remains unclear. V dropped 10 bases and J dropped 3 bases, with 19 bases sitting between them. The germline V gene has CDR1 MNHNY and CDR2 SVGAGI (reference sequence). CDR3 length: 15 residues. The DNA of the CDR3 is TGTGCCATCGCCGCGAGAGGGCTGGATGGAAACACCATATATTTT. Translated: CAIAARGLDGNTIYF.